The next 25 T cell receptor beta chains were all read from a single sample in a study of shared clonotypes between healthy human individuals. Sequenced by immunoSEQ multiplex PCR; TCRdb stores in-frame clones only, minus some. The table records about 2 million clones, 85% to 95% of them present only once. Sequenced material: naive CD4+ T cells sorted from blood. Noted subset: CD45RA+ positively selected. The receptors derive from a man younger than 30 in good health.

Points on this clone: The sample has other DNA sequences that encode this CDR3 too. The rearrangement links TRBV27 to TRBJ2-7, with D possibly matching TRBD1 (6 bases). V shed 5 bases and J shed 1 base, with 12 bases lying between them. CDR3 size: 14 residues. Looked up from germline, CDR1 is MNHEY and CDR2 is SMNVEV (reference sequence). CDR3 sequence: CASSPQGRSYEQYF. The CDR3 DNA reads as TGTGCCAGCAGTCCCCAGGGGAGATCCTACGAGCAGTACTTC.

This chain joins TRBV28 and TRBJ1-1; perhaps TRBD1 as D (6 bases). Between the trimmed V and J ends, which lost 6 bases and 6 bases, there was a span of 14 bases. Germline CDR1 reads MDHEN; CDR2 reads SYDVKM. This CDR3 has 13 amino acids. This CDR3 is CASSRGGGSEAFF. CDR3 DNA sequence: TGTGCCAGCAGCCGAGGGGGTGGCTCTGAAGCTTTCTTT.

The chain links TRBV5-1 to TRBJ2-2, with a tentative D call TRBD2 (6 bases). The CDR3 loop spans 16 amino acids. CDR1 SGHRS and CDR2 YFSETQ come from the germline V gene. V was clipped by 4 bases and J by 2 bases, with 15 bases between them. In DNA form, the CDR3 reads TGCGCCAGCAGCAATATAGGCGGGGTTAACACCGGGGAGCTGTTTTTT. This codes for CASSNIGGVNTGELFF.

The chain recombines TRBV28 with TRBJ1-5; 7 positions match TRBD1. J gave up 5 bases and V 6 bases, and 10 bases lay outside the gene matches. The CDR3 sequence is 15 residues long. Germline CDR1 reads MDHEN; CDR2 reads SYDVKM. The CDR3 reads CASRSSAQGDQPQHF. CDR3 DNA: TGTGCCAGCAGAAGTTCGGCCCAGGGGGATCAGCCCCAGCATTTT.

This chain connects TRBV29-1 to TRBJ2-5; 9 bases line up with TRBD1. Trimming cost V 7 bases and J 6 bases; bases outside gene matches: 15. Per the germline V gene, CDR1 is SQVTM and CDR2 is ANQGSEA. The CDR3 is 15 amino acids. CDR3 sequence reads: CSGVTGTGFKKTQYF. The CDR3, as DNA: TGCAGCGGCGTAACCGGGACAGGGTTTAAAAAGACCCAGTACTTC.

This clone is a singleton in its sample. V and J are TRBV4-3 and TRBJ2-3; no clear D. Germline assignment: CDR1 LGHNA and CDR2 YSLEER. Trimming took off 1 base at V and 3 bases at J, with 11 bases between the two ends. The CDR3 covers 15 residues. The CDR3 loop is CASSQVFSETDTQYF. DNA for the CDR3: TGCGCCAGCAGCCAAGTATTCAGCGAGACAGATACGCAGTATTTT.

The rearrangement joins TRBV18 to TRBJ2-7; 7 bases match TRBD1. V lost 2 bases, J lost 6 bases, and 4 bases stayed unmatched. Germline V CDR1 and CDR2: KGHSH, LQKENI. The CDR3 has 13 residues. This chain's CDR3 is CASSPLTGTEQYF. The CDR3 nucleotides read TGTGCCAGCTCACCATTGACAGGGACCGAGCAGTACTTC.

The chain is built from TRBV6-6 and TRBJ1-1, with 7 bases fitting TRBD1. The length of the CDR3 is 14 residues. The V gene end was trimmed by 6 bases and the J gene end by 3 bases; junction bases not matched to a gene: 7. Per the germline V gene, CDR1 is MNHNY and CDR2 is SVGAGI (reference sequence). CDR3 protein: CASRPNTGDTEAFF. The CDR3, as DNA: TGTGCCAGCAGACCCAATACAGGGGACACTGAAGCTTTCTTT.

J is TRBJ2-4 and V is TRBV5-4; D might be TRBD2 (6 bases). Trimming left V 3 bases short and J 6 bases short, with 10 bases between. Per the germline V gene, CDR1 is SGHNT and CDR2 is YYREEE (reference sequence). The CDR3 runs 13 residues. The CDR3 bases are TGTGCCAGCAGCTCGCGGGATCGAAACATTCAGTACTTC. This translates into CASSSRDRNIQYF.

With regard to this clone: The same CDR3 arises from other DNA sequences in this sample as well. The chain couples TRBV6-1 to TRBJ2-5, with TRBD1 matching over 10 bases. V was clipped by 6 bases and J by 2 bases; unmatched bases: 3. The CDR3 extends over 14 amino acids. Germline V lookup: CDR1 MNHNS, CDR2 SASEGT. CDR3 DNA sequence: TGTGCCAGCAGCCGGGACAGGGGACAAGAGACCCAGTACTTC. It codes for CASSRDRGQETQYF.

The chain has TRBV27 and TRBJ2-7, with D maybe TRBD2 (6 bases). Trimming left V 2 bases short and J 2 bases short, with 13 bases between. In germline, CDR1 is MNHEY, CDR2 SMNVEV (reference sequence). This CDR3 contains 15 residues. CDR3 residues: CASSLLPTSPYEQYF. The CDR3 DNA follows: TGTGCCAGCAGTTTACTCCCGACTAGTCCCTACGAGCAGTACTTC.

This chain connects TRBV10-3 to TRBJ2-1, with TRBD2 matching 11 bases. The germline gives CDR1 ENHRY, CDR2 SYGVKD. The V segment lost 8 bases and the J segment 7 bases; nucleotides outside the gene matches: 10. The length of the CDR3 is 15 residues. The CDR3 nucleotides read TGTGCCATCGGCCTGACTAGCGGGACGATAAATGAGCAGTTCTTC. It translates to CAIGLTSGTINEQFF.

This chain connects TRBV30 to TRBJ2-7; the D is unclear. The ends were cut back, 3 bases at V and 6 bases at J, with 18 bases in the middle. From germline, CDR1 is GTSNPN and CDR2 SVGIG (reference sequence). CDR3 length: 14 residues. The CDR3 nucleotides read TGTGCCTGGAGGGCGTTGGGAACAACTGGCGAGCAGTACTTC. Its protein is CAWRALGTTGEQYF. The whole variable domain, remainder taken from reference TRBV30 and TRBJ2-7, is SQTIHQWPATLVQPVGSPLSLECTVEGTSNPNLYWYRQAAGRGLQLLFYSVGIGQISSEVPQNLSASRPQDRQFILSSKKLLLSDSGFYLCAWRALGTTGEQYFGPGTRLTVT.

The chain has TRBV4-1 and TRBJ2-3, with D perhaps TRBD2 (5 bases). The germline CDR1 and CDR2 sequences are MGHRA and YSYEKL. With 0 bases removed from V and 8 bases from J, the gap between germline ends came to 12 bases. The CDR3 length is 14 residues. The CDR3 here is CASSQELSGVTQYF. CDR3 DNA sequence: TGCGCCAGCAGCCAAGAGTTGTCCGGGGTTACGCAGTATTTT.

The chain couples TRBV5-4 to TRBJ1-3; 12 bases fit TRBD1. With V trimmed by 4 bases and J by 1 base, 12 bases remained unmatched. The CDR3 is 19 residues long. Germline-derived CDR1 and CDR2 are SGHNT and YYREEE (reference sequence). CDR3 sequence reads: CASSDGGTGGLISGNTIYF. The CDR3 DNA sequence: TGTGCCAGCAGCGATGGGGGGACAGGGGGCCTTATTTCTGGAAACACCATATATTTT. Variable domain in full (rest from reference TRBV5-4 and TRBJ1-3): ETGVTQSPTHLIKTRGQQVTLRCSSQSGHNTVSWYQQALGQGPQFIFQYYREEENGRGNFPPRFSGLQFPNYSSELNVNALELDDSALYLCASSDGGTGGLISGNTIYFGEGSWLTVV.

With regard to this clone: Distinct nucleotide sequences in the sample also encode this CDR3. The chain is built from TRBV11-2 and TRBJ1-4, with unresolved D. The length of the CDR3 is 13 residues. V lost 1 base to trimming and J lost 8 bases, with 8 bases between them. Germline V lookup: CDR1 SGHAT, CDR2 FQNNGV. The DNA for the CDR3 is TGTGCCAGCAGCTTAGGGGAACGGGAAAAACTGTTTTTT. Translating it yields CASSLGEREKLFF.

The chain is built from TRBV10-1 and TRBJ2-7, with D unclear. Trimming stripped 2 bases from V and 0 bases from J, with 5 bases between. The CDR3 spans 13 residues. Germline V CDR1 and CDR2: WNHNN, SYGVQD (reference sequence). The CDR3 sequence: CASSERPSYEQYF. DNA for the CDR3: TGCGCCAGCAGTGAGAGACCCTCCTACGAGCAGTACTTC.

The chain links TRBV6-6 to TRBJ1-6; D is unclear. Germline V gene data show CDR1 as MNHNY and CDR2 as SVGAGI (reference sequence). With 7 bases removed from V and 6 bases from J, the gap between germline ends came to 10 bases. This CDR3 spans 13 amino acids. The CDR3 DNA is TGTGCCAGCACCCTGGGTCTTAATTCACCCCTCCACTTT. Its translation: CASTLGLNSPLHF.

This clone was seen a few times. This chain links TRBV7-9 with TRBJ1-2; D uncertain. The CDR3 sequence is 13 residues long. V was pared by 5 bases and J by 8 bases, with 15 bases between. In germline, CDR1 is SEHNR, CDR2 FQNEAQ (reference sequence). This CDR3 reads CASSLRQDQGYTF. The CDR3 DNA sequence: TGTGCCAGCAGCCTTAGACAAGATCAAGGCTACACCTTC.

V gene TRBV9 combines with J gene TRBJ1-5; D is unclear. Germline-derived CDR1 and CDR2 are SGDLS and YYNGEE. V was shortened by 3 bases and J by 0 bases, with 7 bases between the two germline ends. The CDR3 spans 14 residues. The CDR3 sequence: CASSGEVSNQPQHF. Here the CDR3 DNA reads TGTGCCAGCAGCGGGGAGGTTAGCAATCAGCCCCAGCATTTT.

The chain uses TRBV4-2 and TRBJ2-7, with 7 positions matching TRBD1. In germline, CDR1 is LGHNA, CDR2 YNFKEQ. The CDR3 has 15 amino acids. V shed 2 bases, J shed 1 base, and the junction held 5 bases outside the gene matches. CDR3 nucleotides: TGTGCCAGCAGCCAAAACCGGGACAGTTCCTACGAGCAGTACTTC. Protein product: CASSQNRDSSYEQYF.

The rearrangement uses TRBV2 and TRBJ2-7; 7 nucleotides match TRBD1. Unmatched junction bases numbered 5, after V lost 8 bases and J lost 4 bases. Germline lookup yields CDR1 SNHLY and CDR2 FYNNEI. The CDR3 sequence is 12 residues long. CDR3 in DNA: TGTGCCAGCCAAGGGACAGCTTACGAGCAGTACTTC. Its translation is CASQGTAYEQYF.

The rearrangement uses TRBV6-6 and TRBJ2-7, with 9 nucleotides matching TRBD1. The CDR3 contains 14 residues. Germline V gene sequence: CDR1 MNHNY, CDR2 SVGAGI (reference sequence). The J segment lost 5 bases and the V segment lost 5 bases, leaving 7 bases of the junction unmatched. The CDR3 bases are TGTGCCAGCAGTCTACAGGGGGCTTTGGACGAGCAGTACTTC. Translating it yields CASSLQGALDEQYF.

This chain links TRBV28 with TRBJ2-2; perhaps TRBD1 as D (6 bases). V lost 4 bases, J lost 6 bases, and 12 bases lay in between. CDR1 and CDR2 (germline): MDHEN, SYDVKM. This CDR3 spans 14 amino acids. This chain's CDR3 is CASSSGTLPGELFF. Written as DNA, the CDR3 is TGTGCCAGCAGTTCCGGGACACTCCCCGGGGAGCTGTTTTTT.

The chain employs TRBV2 and TRBJ1-3, with D possibly being TRBD1 (5 bases). The CDR3 extends over 16 amino acids. The V end was cut by 0 bases, the J end by 4 bases, with 13 bases between. Germline V CDR1 and CDR2: SNHLY, FYNNEI. The CDR3 nucleotides read TGTGCCAGCAGTGAAGCAGGAGGGGTCGCGGGAAACACCATATATTTT. It encodes CASSEAGGVAGNTIYF.